These 6 T cell receptor beta chains were sequenced from one sample in a study of T cells in Graves' hyperthyroidism and ophthalmopathy. RNA transcripts yielded amplified TCR beta CDR3 regions. HTBI primers were used for first-round RT-PCR of the TCR CDR3. Each CDR3 protein gets one entry after TCRdb re-called the multiplex PCR reads with MiXCR. The profile covers under 450,000 distinct CDR3 sequences, with 15% to 17% appearing a single time and 13% to 15% taken by the ten largest. The sample consisted of blood. The receptors come from a woman under 30 with Graves' hyperthyroidism.

The V gene is TRBV2, the J gene TRBJ2-7; 7 bases map to TRBD1. This CDR3 contains 16 residues. V shed 0 bases, J shed 4 bases, and the junction held 9 bases outside the gene matches. CDR1 and CDR2 (germline): SNHLY, FYNNEI. The CDR3 region is CASSEALLGQIYEQYF. CDR3 bases: TGTGCCAGCAGTGAAGCGCTTCTGGGACAGATTTACGAGCAGTACTTC.

This clonotype was counted between two and nine times. The genes are TRBV29-1 and TRBJ2-3; D ambiguous. CDR1 and CDR2 (germline): SQVTM, ANQGSEA. The CDR3 has 13 amino acids. Trimming removed 6 bases from V and 2 bases from J, with 12 bases in between. CDR3 bases: TGCAGCGTCCCGAGACGAGCCACAGATACGCAGTATTTT. Amino acid sequence: CSVPRRATDTQYF.

The V and J genes are TRBV6-1 and TRBJ2-1; perhaps TRBD1 as D (8 bases). V dropped 7 bases and J dropped 6 bases, with 19 bases sitting between them. Germline CDR1 and CDR2: MNHNS and SASEGT. The length of the CDR3 is 15 residues. CDR3 sequence (DNA): TGTGCCAGCAATAAACAGGACAGGGAGGGCAATGAGCAGTTCTTC. Amino acids: CASNKQDREGNEQFF.

V gene TRBV18 combines with J gene TRBJ2-1, with 7 bases lining up with TRBD2. Germline trimming cut 4 bases from V and 0 bases from J; bases unmatched to any gene: 3. The CDR3 extends over 15 amino acids. Germline lookup yields CDR1 KGHSH and CDR2 LQKENI. CDR3 amino acids: CASSRRTSSYNEQFF. The CDR3 DNA sequence: TGTGCCAGCTCACGGCGGACTAGCTCCTACAATGAGCAGTTCTTC.

This clonotype has a count of ten or more. The chain joins TRBV28 to TRBJ1-1; D remains unclear. CDR1 and CDR2 (germline): MDHEN, SYDVKM. The V and J ends lost 3 bases and 8 bases respectively, with 7 bases between them. The CDR3 totals 11 residues. CDR3 residues: CASSLAGEAFF. In DNA, the CDR3 is TGTGCCAGCAGTTTGGCCGGAGAAGCTTTCTTT.

This clonotype was observed many times. This chain joins TRBV3-1 and TRBJ2-7; D is unclear. Trimming left V 2 bases short and J 4 bases short, with 3 bases between. The CDR3 length is 11 residues. From germline, CDR1 is LGHDT and CDR2 YNNKEL (reference sequence). DNA of the CDR3: TGTGCCAGCAGCCAAATTTACGAGCAGTACTTC. Protein sequence: CASSQIYEQYF.